This T cell receptor (beta chain) was recorded in a study of T cells in Graves' hyperthyroidism and ophthalmopathy. As for the study in general: Peripheral blood was secured at the point of initial diagnosis, before any treatment.

This clonotype was detected ten times or more. What it recognizes is unknown. Inclusion characteristics of ophthalmopathy patients comprised a Clinical Activity Score of at least 3, a NOSPECS grade of at least 4, and duration under 3 months. Using RNA transcripts as the source, TCR beta CDR3 regions were amplified. The study used the HTBI primer set for a first-round RT-PCR of the TCR CDR3. TCRdb passed the multiplex PCR reads through MiXCR, listing each CDR3 protein once. The table lists hundreds of thousands of distinct CDR3 sequences, just under 20% of them singletons. Notes on the study in general: Ophthalmopathy onset followed model prediction by a median around six months. Blood also held most thyroid clonotypes expanded beyond 0.001.

The sequencing sample was made of blood. This sequence originates from a middle-aged man with Graves' ophthalmopathy.

The CDR3 protein is CASSLFWTGEGEQYF. The CDR3 bases are TGTGCCAGCAGTTTATTCTGGACAGGGGAAGGCGAGCAGTACTTC. The J gene is TRBJ2-7, the V gene TRBV27, with 9 bases lining up with TRBD1. Trimming cost V 1 base and J 6 bases; bases outside gene matches: 7. The CDR3 is made up of 15 amino acids. Germline-derived CDR1 and CDR2 are MNHEY and SMNVEV (reference sequence).